The following is a T cell receptor beta chain sequence with its context. The data originate from a study of cytomegalovirus exposure and HLA in healthy donors. The PCR contained 60 Vbeta and 13 Jbeta primers. Sequencing was performed with immunoSEQ multiplex PCR; in TCRdb, only in-frame clones are kept and a portion is missing. This repertoire shows roughly 100,000 clones, roughly four fifths found once; its top ten account for approximately 2.6%. This CDR3 spans 15 amino acids. CDR1 and CDR2 from the germline V gene are MNHNY and SVGAGI (reference sequence). Deletions cut 6 bases from V and 0 bases from J, with 13 bases between.

The chain links TRBV6-6 to TRBJ2-3, with D perhaps matching TRBD2 (6 bases). The TCR comes from a male donor in good health and CMV-seropositive. Sequenced: PBMCs. The CDR3 DNA reads as TGTGCCAGCAGGGGGACTTTCACTAGCACAGATACGCAGTATTTT. Residues: CASRGTFTSTDTQYF.